These 13 T cell receptor beta chains were sequenced from one sample in a study of blood T cell repertoires in COVID-19. Generated by immunoSEQ multiplex PCR, the TCRdb table keeps only in-frame clones and is missing some. The sample contains 210,000 or so clones, 65% to 85% of which appear only once. Sequencing input: PBMCs or T cells enriched from blood (not recorded which). The receptors were sampled from a man aged 30-40 years with acute COVID-19.

The V gene is TRBV5-1, the J gene TRBJ2-3; possibly TRBD1 for D (5 bases). The CDR3 runs to 13 residues. Trimming shortened V by 9 bases and J by 2 bases, and 13 bases separated the two germline ends. Germline V gives CDR1 SGHRS, CDR2 YFSETQ. The CDR3: CATSETVTDTQYF. The DNA for the CDR3 is TGCGCCACCTCGGAGACAGTCACAGATACGCAGTATTTT. Full variable domain (rest looked up from reference TRBV5-1 and TRBJ2-3): KAGVTQTPRYLIKTRGQQVTLSCSPISGHRSVSWYQQTPGQGLQFLFEYFSETQRNKGNFPGRFSGRQFSNSRSEMNVSTLELGDSALYLCATSETVTDTQYFGPGTRLTVL.

The V call is TRBV2, the J call TRBJ1-1; TRBD1 is a possible D gene (5 bases). The germline V and J ends were trimmed by 7 bases and 5 bases, with 14 bases remaining between them. The CDR3 covers 13 residues. Germline CDR1 reads SNHLY; CDR2 reads FYNNEI. The CDR3 region is CASNMRGLTEAFF. CDR3 nucleotides: TGTGCCAGCAACATGCGGGGGTTGACTGAAGCTTTCTTT.

CDR3 sequence reads: CAISETGGEKLFF. The CDR3 nucleotides are TGTGCCATCAGTGAGACAGGGGGTGAAAAACTGTTTTTT. The V call is TRBV10-3, the J call TRBJ1-4, with 8 positions matching TRBD1. After removal of 2 bases from V and 7 bases from J, the junction contained 0 bases not matched to a gene. This CDR3 is built from 13 residues. The germline V gene has CDR1 ENHRY and CDR2 SYGVKD.

A single count supports this clone. The chain carries TRBV2 and TRBJ1-1; perhaps TRBD1 as D (6 bases). This CDR3 has 13 residues. The V and J ends lost 6 bases and 7 bases respectively, with 15 bases between them. Germline V gene sequence: CDR1 SNHLY, CDR2 FYNNEI. CDR3 region: CASSYGQGGEAFF. CDR3 nucleotide sequence: TGTGCCAGCAGCTACGGTCAAGGGGGTGAAGCTTTCTTT.

The V and J genes are TRBV5-6 and TRBJ1-5; D not resolved. Germline-derived CDR1 and CDR2 are SGHDT and YYEEEE. The CDR3 is 16 amino acids. Trimming pared 0 bases from V and 0 bases from J, leaving 10 bases between. The CDR3: CASSLGALSSNQPQHF. The CDR3 DNA sequence: TGTGCCAGCAGCTTGGGGGCCCTTAGTAGCAATCAGCCCCAGCATTTT.

This rearrangement joins TRBV3-1 (or the pseudogene TRBV3-2) to TRBJ2-1; weak D call: TRBD1 (5 bases). V lost 4 bases, J lost 3 bases, and 10 bases lay in between. There are 14 residues in the CDR3. The germline CDR1 and CDR2 sequences are LGHDT and YNNKEL (reference sequence). The CDR3 reads CASSRQGDYNEQFF. CDR3 DNA sequence: TGTGCCAGCAGCCGACAAGGGGACTACAATGAGCAGTTCTTC.

As for this clone: The identical CDR3 is also encoded by other nucleotide sequences in the sample. This sequence joins TRBV18 and TRBJ1-1; D unclear. Per the germline V gene, CDR1 is KGHSH and CDR2 is LQKENI. This CDR3 contains 12 residues. Trimming pared 3 bases from V and 3 bases from J, leaving 5 bases between. CDR3 sequence: CASSPGDTEAFF. DNA of the CDR3: TGTGCCAGCTCACCCGGGGACACTGAAGCTTTCTTT.

The chain combines TRBV5-1 with TRBJ2-7; 12 nucleotides line up with TRBD2. Germline CDR1 SGHRS, CDR2 YFSETQ. V shed 0 bases and J 1 base; nucleotides not matched to a gene: 5. The CDR3 is 17 amino acids. For the CDR3, the DNA is TGCGCCAGCAGCTTGGCTAGCGGGGGGGCGGGTTCCTACGAGCAGTACTTC. It translates to CASSLASGGAGSYEQYF. The complete variable domain, with remaining parts taken from reference TRBV5-1 and TRBJ2-7, reads KAGVTQTPRYLIKTRGQQVTLSCSPISGHRSVSWYQQTPGQGLQFLFEYFSETQRNKGNFPGRFSGRQFSNSRSEMNVSTLELGDSALYLCASSLASGGAGSYEQYFGPGTRLTVT.

This chain connects TRBV7-9 to TRBJ2-7; D not certain. V lost 5 bases and J 2 bases, leaving 10 bases between the germline ends. The V gene's germline CDR1 is SEHNR and CDR2 FQNEAQ (reference sequence). The CDR3 extends over 13 amino acids. The CDR3 region has the DNA TGTGCCAGCAGCCCCTCCCCGGCCTACGAGCAGTACTTC. Its translation: CASSPSPAYEQYF.

The CDR3 reads CASSSRGSGGRTDTQYF. The DNA of the CDR3 is TGTGCCAGCTCATCTCGCGGTAGCGGGGGGCGCACAGATACGCAGTATTTT. The chain employs TRBV18 and TRBJ2-3; TRBD2 agrees at 10 bases. Germline V gene lookup returns CDR1 KGHSH and CDR2 LQKENI. The CDR3 is 17 residues long. Germline trimming cut 5 bases from V and 1 base from J; bases unmatched to any gene: 9.

The rearrangement joins TRBV29-1 to TRBJ1-1; 7 bases align to TRBD1. Germline-derived CDR1 and CDR2 are SQVTM and ANQGSEA. The CDR3 runs to 13 residues. V shed 6 bases, J shed 0 bases, and the junction held 4 bases outside the gene matches. CDR3: CSVQDRMNTEAFF. The CDR3 DNA sequence: TGCAGCGTCCAGGACAGGATGAACACTGAAGCTTTCTTT.

The rearrangement uses TRBV15 and TRBJ2-2; D is perhaps TRBD2 (6 bases). There are 15 residues in the CDR3. The germline V and J ends were trimmed by 5 bases and 4 bases, with 14 bases remaining between them. Germline CDR1 reads LNHNV; CDR2 reads YYDKDF (reference sequence). CDR3 coding DNA: TGTGCCACCAGCCCCAGGTTGGGGGGCACCGGGGAGCTGTTTTTT. Translating gives CATSPRLGGTGELFF.

This chain links TRBV10-3 with TRBJ1-2; D gene uncertain. The CDR3 is made up of 12 amino acids. In germline, CDR1 is ENHRY, CDR2 SYGVKD. V gave up 4 bases and J gave up 0 bases, with 3 bases separating them. CDR3 sequence reads: CAISGPNYGYTF. CDR3 nucleotide sequence: TGTGCCATCAGTGGGCCTAACTATGGCTACACCTTC.